This T cell receptor beta chain was identified during a study of blood T cell repertoires in COVID-19. Study at large: From the United States, Italy and Spain came samples of acute and convalescent COVID-19. The cDNA or gDNA used as material had been derived from T cells, B-cell-depleted T cells, or PBMCs.

In the authors' workflow: Using reference gene primer amplification, nucleated cell counts were estimated. Libraries were prepared by immunoSEQ multiplex PCR; TCRdb keeps only in-frame clonotypes and omits some of them. V and J calls and clone size are copied from that table; D and trimming were computed from the DNA. Among 150,000 to 180,000 clones listed, under 85% were seen once. The CDR3 totals 14 residues. Germline lookup yields CDR1 MNHEY and CDR2 SVGAGI. The ends lost 2 bases at V and 5 bases at J; junction bases unmatched: 5. The chain links TRBV6-5 to TRBJ1-1; 7 nucleotides match TRBD1. The sequence was collected from a woman of 80 years or more with acute or convalescent COVID-19. The sequencing sample was made of peripheral blood. The DNA for the CDR3 is TGTGCCAGCAGTTACAGAGGGGGCGGTACTGAAGCTTTCTTT. As protein: CASSYRGGGTEAFF.